This T cell receptor (beta chain) was sequenced in a study of identical twins. General study findings and limits: Diverse VJ usage suggested most zero-insertion clonotypes were not invariant T cells. Insertions were reduced in abundant cord blood beta clonotypes but not in memory repertoires. Those out-of-frame alpha sequences shared by twins showed an excess of low generation probability.

A template switching step contributed a universal primer site, while unique molecular identifiers were present in the cDNA. TCRdb re-derived calls from the 5' RACE reads in MiXCR, one entry per CDR3 protein. The table includes about 530,000 distinct CDR3 sequences, approximately 20% detected once. This clonotype was detected once. Its target is unknown. This CDR3 contains 15 residues. CDR1 SGHRS and CDR2 YFSETQ come from the germline V gene. Unmatched junction bases numbered 8, after V lost 4 bases and J lost 7 bases. This sample also appeared in a second study, on yellow fever vaccine responses in identical twins.

Sequenced sample: CD4+ T cells sorted from blood. The receptor was isolated from a woman younger than 35 in good health. This sequence joins TRBV5-1 and TRBJ2-1; 10 bases are shared with TRBD2. The CDR3 spells CASSTKREGRNEQFF. CDR3 in DNA: TGCGCCAGCAGCACGAAGCGGGAGGGCCGGAATGAGCAGTTCTTC.